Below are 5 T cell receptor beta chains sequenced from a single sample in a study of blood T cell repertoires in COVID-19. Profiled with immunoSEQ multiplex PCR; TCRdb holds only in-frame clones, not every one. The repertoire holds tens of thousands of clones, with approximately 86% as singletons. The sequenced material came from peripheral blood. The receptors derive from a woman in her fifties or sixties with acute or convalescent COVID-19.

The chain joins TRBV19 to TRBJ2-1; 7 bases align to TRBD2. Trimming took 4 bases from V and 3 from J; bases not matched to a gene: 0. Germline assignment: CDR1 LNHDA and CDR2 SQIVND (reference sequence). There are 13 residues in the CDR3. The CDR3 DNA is TGTGCCAGTAGTAGGACTAGCTACAATGAGCAGTTCTTC. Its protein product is CASSRTSYNEQFF.

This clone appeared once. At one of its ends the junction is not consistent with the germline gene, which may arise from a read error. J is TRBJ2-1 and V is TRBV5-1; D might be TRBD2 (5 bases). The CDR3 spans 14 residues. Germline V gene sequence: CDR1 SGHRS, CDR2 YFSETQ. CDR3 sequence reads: CAGSLTGILDEQFF. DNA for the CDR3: TGCGCCGGCAGCTTGACGGGGATTTTGGATGAGCAGTTCTTC.

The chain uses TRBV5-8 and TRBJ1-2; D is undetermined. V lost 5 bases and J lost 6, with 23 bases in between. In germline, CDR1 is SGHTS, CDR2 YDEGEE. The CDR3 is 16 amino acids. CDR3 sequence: CASRLDFLGTMDGYTF. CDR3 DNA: TGTGCCAGCAGACTAGATTTTCTGGGAACGATGGATGGCTACACCTTC.

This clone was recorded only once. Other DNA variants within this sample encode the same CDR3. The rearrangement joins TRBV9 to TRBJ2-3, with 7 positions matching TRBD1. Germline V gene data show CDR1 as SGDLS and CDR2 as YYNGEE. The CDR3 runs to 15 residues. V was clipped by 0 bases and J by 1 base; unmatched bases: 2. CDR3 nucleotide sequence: TGTGCCAGCAGCGTAGAAGGGGGCGGCACAGATACGCAGTATTTT. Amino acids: CASSVEGGGTDTQYF.

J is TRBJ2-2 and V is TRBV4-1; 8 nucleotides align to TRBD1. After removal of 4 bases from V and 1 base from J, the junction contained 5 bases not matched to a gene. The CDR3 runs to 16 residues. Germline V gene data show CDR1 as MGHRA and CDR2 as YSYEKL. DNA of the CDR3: TGCGCCAGCAGCCCCTGGACAGGGCTGAACACCGGGGAGCTGTTTTTT. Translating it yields CASSPWTGLNTGELFF.